Described below is a single T cell receptor (beta chain) sequence and its context. The repertoire was sequenced with immunoSEQ multiplex PCR; TCRdb's copy has only in-frame clones and lacks some. The data show about 430,000 clones, 85% to 90% seen once. CDR3 length equals 14 residues. The V and J ends lost 4 bases and 4 bases respectively, with 10 bases between them. The V gene's germline CDR1 is LGHDT and CDR2 YNNKEL (reference sequence). These data are taken from a study of blood T cell repertoires in COVID-19. For the study at large: The analysed material was cDNA or gDNA that came from T cells, B-cell-depleted T cells, or PBMCs.

The sample consisted of PBMCs or T cells enriched from blood (not recorded which). The chain is built from TRBV3-1 (or the pseudogene TRBV3-2) and TRBJ2-2, with D tentatively TRBD1 (6 bases). The receptor was derived from a man aged 25 to 45 who had recovered from COVID-19. The CDR3 coding sequence is TGTGCCAGCAGCCGCGGACAGATCACCGGGGAGCTGTTTTTT. Its translation: CASSRGQITGELFF.